This TCR beta chain appears in the sequencing data of a study of control samples from healthy donors and cancer patients. Data came from immunoSEQ multiplex PCR; TCRdb stores just in-frame clones and leaves some out. This repertoire shows about 89,000 clones, approximately 89% found once; its top ten account for around 21%. V lost 1 base and J lost 4, with 7 bases in between. CDR1 SEHNR and CDR2 FQNEAQ come from the germline V gene (reference sequence). CDR3 length equals 14 residues. Specimen: blood. This clonotype was sampled from a man aged 30 to 45 in good health. The chain employs TRBV7-9 and TRBJ2-2; no definite D call. CDR3 bases: TGTGCCAGCAGCTTAGGGGTGGTCACCGGGGAGCTGTTTTTT. Its translation is CASSLGVVTGELFF.